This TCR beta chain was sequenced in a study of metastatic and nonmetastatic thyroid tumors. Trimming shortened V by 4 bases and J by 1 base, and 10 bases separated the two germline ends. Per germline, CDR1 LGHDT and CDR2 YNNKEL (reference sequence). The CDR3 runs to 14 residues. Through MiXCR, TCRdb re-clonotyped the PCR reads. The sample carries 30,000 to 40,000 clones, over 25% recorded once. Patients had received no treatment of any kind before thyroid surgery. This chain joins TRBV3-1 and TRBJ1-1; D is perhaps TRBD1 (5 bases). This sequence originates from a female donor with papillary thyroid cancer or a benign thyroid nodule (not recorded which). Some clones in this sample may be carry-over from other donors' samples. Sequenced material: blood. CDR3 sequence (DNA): TGTGCCAGCAGCCTGCGACAGACGAACACTGAAGCTTTCTTT. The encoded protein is CASSLRQTNTEAFF.